A single sample is the source of the 20 T cell receptor beta chains below, sequenced in a study of shared clonotypes between healthy human individuals. Only in-frame clones appear in the TCRdb table, and some are missing; sequencing was by immunoSEQ multiplex PCR. The repertoire holds over a million clones, 78% seen once, with approximately 0.56% in the top ten. Sequencing input: memory CD4+ T cells from PBMCs. The subset was: CD45RA-negative fraction. The receptors were gathered from a man younger than 35 in good health. Some clones in this sample may be carry-over from other donors' samples.

The chain carries TRBV27 and TRBJ2-7; 7 positions match TRBD1. Germline CDR1 MNHEY, CDR2 SMNVEV (reference sequence). V shed 8 bases and J 7 bases; nucleotides not matched to a gene: 14. The CDR3 sequence is 14 residues long. The CDR3 sequence: CASGRTGLFFEQYF. CDR3 sequence (DNA): TGTGCCAGCGGACGGACAGGCCTGTTTTTTGAGCAGTACTTC.

This rearrangement joins TRBV7-2 to TRBJ1-2; D might be TRBD1 (5 bases). The V gene lost 5 bases and the J gene lost 0 bases, with 13 bases spanning the gap. Germline-derived CDR1 and CDR2 are SGHTA and FQGNSA. This CDR3 region has 15 residues. The CDR3 sequence is CASSPYRRANYGYTF. The CDR3 nucleotides are TGTGCCAGCAGCCCGTACAGGCGAGCTAACTATGGCTACACCTTC.

A note on this clone: A much bigger clone sits one base away, suggesting this may be a read error. The chain carries TRBV5-8 and TRBJ2-7; unclear D gene. Trimming cost V 3 bases and J 2 bases, with 3 bases left between them. Per the germline V gene, CDR1 is SGHTS and CDR2 is YDEGEE. The CDR3 length is 11 residues. The CDR3 DNA reads TGTGCCAGCAGCTACGCCTACGAGCAGTACTTC. It encodes CASSYAYEQYF.

The chain joins TRBV6-5 to TRBJ1-4; D gene unclear. The CDR3 has 14 amino acids. The germline V and J ends were trimmed by 4 bases and 4 bases, with 10 bases remaining between them. Germline CDR1 and CDR2: MNHEY and SVGAGI. CDR3 sequence: CASSSQAFNEKLFF. Written as DNA, the CDR3 is TGTGCCAGCAGTTCCCAGGCATTTAATGAAAAACTGTTTTTT.

The chain recombines TRBV6-5 with TRBJ2-3, with D uncertain. In germline, CDR1 is MNHEY, CDR2 SVGAGI. Trimming took off 0 bases at V and 2 bases at J, with 9 bases between the two ends. The CDR3 totals 15 residues. CDR3 residues: CASSYSGYPTDTQYF. The CDR3 region has the DNA TGTGCCAGCAGTTACTCCGGCTATCCCACAGATACGCAGTATTTT.

The chain is built from TRBV9 and TRBJ1-3; weak D call: TRBD1 (5 bases). Trimming stripped 3 bases from V and 0 bases from J, with 16 bases between. Germline CDR1 is SGDLS and CDR2 is YYNGEE. The CDR3 sequence is 17 residues long. The CDR3 is CASSGGPREPSGNTIYF. DNA for the CDR3: TGTGCCAGCAGCGGGGGCCCCCGGGAACCCTCTGGAAACACCATATATTTT.

The V gene is TRBV19, the J gene TRBJ2-2; 14 bases fit TRBD2. The CDR3 has 18 amino acids. V trimming: 5 bases; J trimming: 2 bases; junction bases outside the gene matches: 7. The V gene's germline CDR1 is LNHDA and CDR2 SQIVND (reference sequence). Here the CDR3 DNA reads TGTGCCAGTAGTTCCCTAGGACTAGCGGGAGGCAACACCGGGGAGCTGTTTTTT. Protein: CASSSLGLAGGNTGELFF. Based on the CDR3 plus reference TRBV19 and TRBJ2-2, the full variable domain is DGGITQSPKYLFRKEGQNVTLSCEQNLNHDAMYWYRQDPGQGLRLIYYSQIVNDFQKGDIAEGYSVSREKKESFPLTVTSAQKNPTAFYLCASSSLGLAGGNTGELFFGEGSRLTVL.

A note on this clone: A much more abundant neighbour one base away suggests this may be a read error. This chain links TRBV14 with TRBJ2-2, with D unresolved. V was pared by 5 bases and J by 2 bases, with 3 bases between. The CDR3 runs 12 residues. CDR1 is SGHDN and CDR2 is FVKESK in the germline V gene. DNA for the CDR3: TGTGCCAGCAGCTTTAACACCGGGGAGCTGTTTTTT. It translates to CASSFNTGELFF.

The J gene is TRBJ2-7, the V gene TRBV10-1, with TRBD2 identical over 11 bases. V shed 3 bases and J 2 bases; nucleotides not matched to a gene: 3. The germline gives CDR1 WNHNN, CDR2 SYGVQD (reference sequence). This CDR3 has 15 amino acids. CDR3 in DNA: TGCGCCAGCAGTGATTCTAGCGGGAGGCCCTACGAGCAGTACTTC. This gives the protein CASSDSSGRPYEQYF.

The DNA of the CDR3 is TGCAGCGTTGGGACAGGGGGCTCTGAAGCTTTCTTT. This gives the protein CSVGTGGSEAFF. The chain couples TRBV29-1 to TRBJ1-1, with TRBD1 matching over 11 bases. The V gene end was trimmed by 4 bases and the J gene end by 6 bases; junction bases not matched to a gene: 1. Germline V lookup: CDR1 SQVTM, CDR2 ANQGSEA. The CDR3 has 12 residues.

This sequence joins TRBV10-1 and TRBJ2-3; D perhaps matches TRBD2 (5 bases). CDR3 size: 14 residues. Germline loops: CDR1 WNHNN, CDR2 SYGVQD (reference sequence). With 2 bases removed from V and 0 bases from J, the gap between germline ends came to 6 bases. CDR3 protein: CASSEERSTDTQYF. As DNA, the CDR3 is TGCGCCAGCAGTGAGGAGCGGAGCACAGATACGCAGTATTTT.

The rearrangement joins TRBV19 to TRBJ2-5; the match to TRBD1 covers 9 bases. CDR3 length: 12 amino acids. J gave up 5 bases and V 10 bases, and 5 bases lay outside the gene matches. The germline V gene encodes CDR1 LNHDA and CDR2 SQIVND (reference sequence). The DNA for the CDR3 is TGTGCCACCAGGGACAGGGAGGAGACCCAGTACTTC. It translates to CATRDREETQYF.

The chain links TRBV29-1 to TRBJ2-5; TRBD2 agrees at 8 bases. TRBJ2-7 explains the end of the DNA better; the J call may be wrong. This CDR3 is 16 amino acids long. Looked up from germline, CDR1 is SQVTM and CDR2 is ANQGSEA. The CDR3 protein is CSVVIGKAGVGYEQYF. The DNA for the CDR3 is TGCAGCGTTGTGATAGGAAAAGCGGGAGTCGGATACGAGCAGTACTTC.

This sequence joins TRBV6-5 and TRBJ2-3; 9 nucleotides align to TRBD2. The length of the CDR3 is 16 residues. V lost 0 bases, J lost 4 bases, and 5 bases stayed unmatched. Germline V gene lookup returns CDR1 MNHEY and CDR2 SVGAGI. The CDR3 region has the DNA TGTGCCAGCAGTTACTCTAGCGGGAGTAAATCAGATACGCAGTATTTT. Translating it yields CASSYSSGSKSDTQYF.

This sequence joins TRBV5-1 and TRBJ2-7; unclear D gene. The V end lost 4 bases, the J end lost 4 bases, and 15 bases lay between the germline ends. The CDR3 covers 14 residues. The germline V gene encodes CDR1 SGHRS and CDR2 YFSETQ. Written as DNA, the CDR3 is TGCGCCAGCAGCAATCCGGGTCAGCAATACGAGCAGTACTTC. It encodes CASSNPGQQYEQYF.

This clone was recorded only once. The chain recombines TRBV28 with TRBJ2-2, with 11 bases matching TRBD2. The CDR3 loop spans 16 amino acids. V gave up 6 bases and J gave up 2 bases; unmatched junction bases: 5. Germline V gives CDR1 MDHEN, CDR2 SYDVKM. CDR3 DNA sequence: TGTGCCAGCAGCTCGACTAGCGGGGCTAACACCGGGGAGCTGTTTTTT. Translated, it gives CASSSTSGANTGELFF.

This chain links TRBV9 with TRBJ1-2; perhaps TRBD1 as D (5 bases). Per germline, CDR1 SGDLS and CDR2 YYNGEE. The CDR3 has 15 amino acids. Trimming took off 3 bases at V and 0 bases at J, with 12 bases between the two ends. CDR3 sequence reads: CASSGRGAANYGYTF. CDR3 bases: TGTGCCAGCAGCGGCCGTGGGGCTGCTAACTATGGCTACACCTTC.

The V gene is TRBV6-6, the J gene TRBJ2-3; D possibly corresponds to TRBD2 (6 bases). CDR1 and CDR2 (germline): MNHNY, SVGAGI (reference sequence). With 7 bases removed from V and 8 bases from J, the gap between germline ends came to 16 bases. The CDR3 contains 13 residues. CDR3 DNA sequence: TGTGCCAGCAAGGGAGGCCCCGGTTCTACGCAGTATTTT. This sequence encodes CASKGGPGSTQYF.

The genes are TRBV2 and TRBJ2-1; D unclear. V was shortened by 7 bases and J by 5 bases, with 15 bases between the two germline ends. Looked up from germline, CDR1 is SNHLY and CDR2 is FYNNEI. The CDR3 length is 14 residues. The CDR3 DNA reads as TGTGCCAGCAACCGACCATTTAGGGACAATGAGCAGTTCTTC. Its translation: CASNRPFRDNEQFF.

Ten or more counts support this clone. V is TRBV25-1 and J is TRBJ2-3, with D possibly being TRBD2 (6 bases). V was trimmed by 2 bases and J by 2 bases, leaving 17 bases between them. Per germline, CDR1 MGHDK and CDR2 SYGVNS. The CDR3 runs to 17 residues. The CDR3 coding sequence is TGTGCCAGCAGTGAACTCGGGAGCGGGCTCCTCACAGATACGCAGTATTTT. It encodes CASSELGSGLLTDTQYF.